This TCR beta chain was captured in a study of cytomegalovirus exposure and HLA in healthy donors. This PCR relied on a set of 60 Vbeta primers and 13 Jbeta primers. Method: immunoSEQ multiplex PCR; TCRdb's copy keeps in-frame clones and lacks some. The sample records about 170,000 clones, around 80% being singletons. V was clipped by 5 bases and J by 8 bases, with 21 bases between them. The germline V gene encodes CDR1 SGHTA and CDR2 FQGNSA. The CDR3 has 15 residues. The chain employs TRBV7-2 and TRBJ1-2; D possibly corresponds to TRBD1 (6 bases). Sequencing was done on a sample of PBMCs. The TCR comes from a woman aged 45-65 years in good health and CMV-seronegative. CDR3 protein: CASSPRTAIMEGYTF. The DNA for the CDR3 is TGTGCCAGCAGCCCGAGGACAGCGATAATGGAAGGCTACACCTTC.